This TCR beta chain was observed in a study of blood T cell repertoires in COVID-19. Libraries were prepared by immunoSEQ multiplex PCR; TCRdb keeps only in-frame clonotypes and omits some of them. The sample holds 150,000 to 200,000 clones, 65% to 90% seen once. This CDR3 spans 17 amino acids. Germline assignment: CDR1 SGHVS and CDR2 FQNEAQ. Germline trimming cut 5 bases from V and 0 bases from J; bases unmatched to any gene: 8. The sequence was obtained from a man aged 55-75 years with acute or convalescent COVID-19. The chain carries TRBV7-8 and TRBJ1-5, with 9 positions matching TRBD1. The sequenced material came from peripheral blood. As DNA, the CDR3 is TGTGCCAGCAGCCCCCGGGACAGGGCAAATAGCAATCAGCCCCAGCATTTT. Translated: CASSPRDRANSNQPQHF.